This entry describes one T cell receptor beta chain. The data are from a study of OX40 agonist ivuxolimab in advanced cancers. Study-level background: Treatment received earlier with anti-PD-1, anti-PD-L1 or anti-CTLA-4 agents was allowed, and 40% had some.

Libraries were prepared by immunoSEQ multiplex PCR; TCRdb keeps only in-frame clonotypes and omits some of them. The table lists approximately 12,000 clones, about 82% of them singletons. The TCR originated in an adult with an advanced solid tumor such as melanoma, head and neck, liver or kidney cancer. Sample: CD4+ or CD8+ T cells sorted from blood, taken in a trial of the OX40 agonist ivuxolimab.

This chain's CDR3 is CASSAGTDTQYF. In DNA form, the CDR3 reads TGTGCCAGTAGTGCAGGCACAGATACGCAGTATTTT. This sequence joins TRBV19 and TRBJ2-3; the D is unclear. CDR1 LNHDA and CDR2 SQIVND come from the germline V gene (reference sequence). The CDR3 is made up of 12 amino acids. With 5 bases removed from V and 1 base from J, the gap between germline ends came to 4 bases.